In its sample, the clone carrying this T cell receptor beta chain was seen once. The data were taken from a study of T cell changes during pregnancy in multiple sclerosis. This CDR3 contains 15 residues. The germline V gene has CDR1 SGHRS and CDR2 YFSETQ. V lost 5 bases and J lost 4; bases outside the gene matches: 4. TCRdb's copy holds only in-frame clones and misses some; the assay was immunoSEQ multiplex PCR. This sample yields around 50,000 clones, of which about nine tenths are seen a single time; 0.61% belongs to the top ten. The V call is TRBV5-1, the J call TRBJ2-1; 12 bases are shared with TRBD2. This receptor was obtained from a female donor in good health, enrolled as a control in a pregnancy study. The sequenced sample was CD4+ T cells from peripheral blood mononuclear cells, obtained after pregnancy. CDR3 protein: CASSSSGRGYNEQFF. The CDR3 nucleotides read TGCGCCAGCAGTTCTAGCGGGAGGGGATACAATGAGCAGTTCTTC.